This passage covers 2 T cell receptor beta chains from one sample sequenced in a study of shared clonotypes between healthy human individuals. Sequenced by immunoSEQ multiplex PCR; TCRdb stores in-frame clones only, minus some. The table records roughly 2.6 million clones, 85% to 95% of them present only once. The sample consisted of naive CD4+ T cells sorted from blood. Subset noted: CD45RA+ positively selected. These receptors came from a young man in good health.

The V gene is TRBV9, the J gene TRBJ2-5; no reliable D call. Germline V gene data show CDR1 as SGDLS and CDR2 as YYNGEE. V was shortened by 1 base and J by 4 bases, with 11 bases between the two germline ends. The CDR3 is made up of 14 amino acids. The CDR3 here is CASSVRAEIETQYF. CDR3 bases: TGTGCCAGCAGCGTACGGGCCGAGATAGAGACCCAGTACTTC.

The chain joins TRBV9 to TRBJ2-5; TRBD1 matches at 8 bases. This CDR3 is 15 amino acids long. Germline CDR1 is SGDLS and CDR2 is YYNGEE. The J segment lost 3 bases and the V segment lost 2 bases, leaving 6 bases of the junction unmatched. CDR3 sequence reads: CASSVGTGREETQYF. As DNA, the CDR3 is TGTGCCAGCAGCGTGGGGACAGGACGGGAAGAGACCCAGTACTTC.